Listed below are T cell receptor beta chains from one sample, sequenced in a study of blood T cell repertoires in COVID-19. TCRdb's table, derived via immunoSEQ multiplex PCR, lists solely in-frame clones and lacks some. The repertoire holds approximately 300,000 clones, with 70% to 90% as singletons. Sample: peripheral blood. The source is a man between 18 and 29 years old who had recovered from COVID-19. The CDR3 runs from the conserved cysteine through the conserved F or W. D genes are given only for firm matches. Rows give clone size only sometimes, using once, few, many, or a class for an expanded clone.

TRBJ2-2 | few | TRBV13 | . | TGTGCCAGCAGCTCCCAGCGGATTCTGACCGGGGAGCTGTTTTTT | CASSSQRILTGELFF
TRBJ2-6 | . | TRBV13 | TRBD1 | TGTGCCAGCAGCGTGGGACAGGGTAACTCTGGGGCCAACGTCCTGACTTTC | CASSVGQGNSGANVLTF
TRBJ2-7 | . | TRBV7-2 | TRBD2 | TGTGCCAGCAGCTCGGGACTAGCGGGGGGGCGGGAGCAGTACTTC | CASSSGLAGGREQYF
TRBJ1-4 | . | TRBV7-9 | . | TGTGCCAGCAGCTTAGAAGCGGGAGCAACTAATGAAAAACTGTTTTTT | CASSLEAGATNEKLFF
TRBJ2-2 | . | TRBV7-3 | TRBD1 | TGTGCCAGCAGCCTGACCAGACAGGGCGACACCGGGGAGCTGTTTTTT | CASSLTRQGDTGELFF
TRBJ1-2 | . | TRBV19 | . | TGTGCCAGTAGTATAAAGGGGCTAGGAGATGGCTACACCTTC | CASSIKGLGDGYTF
TRBJ1-1 | . | TRBV3-1/TRBV3-2 | . | TGTGCCAGCAGCCAAGATAGCGGAGGCACTGAAGCTTTCTTT | CASSQDSGGTEAFF
TRBJ2-5 | . | TRBV9 | TRBD1 | TGTGCCAGCAGCGCGCACAGGGGGCGGGAGACCCAGTACTTC | CASSAHRGRETQYF
TRBJ1-2 | . | TRBV7-8 | TRBD1 | TGTGCCAGCAGCTTAGAAGACAGGGATCACTATGGCTACACCTTC | CASSLEDRDHYGYTF
TRBJ1-1 | . | TRBV2 | . | TGTGCCAGCAGAGAAGGGAGCATGAACACTGAAGCTTTCTTT | CASREGSMNTEAFF
TRBJ1-1 | . | TRBV11-2 | TRBD1 | TGTGCCAGCAGCTTAGTCGCAGGGGGACGGGAAGCTTTCTTT | CASSLVAGGREAFF
TRBJ2-7 | . | TRBV19 | TRBD1 | TGTGCCAGTAGTGACGACAGGGGGACCTACGAGCAGTACTTC | CASSDDRGTYEQYF
TRBJ1-2 | . | TRBV5-4 | TRBD1 | TGTGCCAGCAGCTTGCTGGACAGGGCTAACTATGGCTACACCTTC | CASSLLDRANYGYTF
TRBJ1-5 | . | TRBV28 | TRBD1 | TGTGCCAGCAGTTTATCCCCGGGACAGGGGCATCAGCCCCAGCATTTT | CASSLSPGQGHQPQHF